The clone carrying this T cell receptor beta chain was observed a few times. The entry originates in a study of identical twins. A template switching step contributed a universal primer site, while unique molecular identifiers were present in the cDNA. TCRdb independently ran MiXCR on the 5' RACE reads; one entry per CDR3 protein. The profile shows about 520,000 distinct CDR3 sequences, 20% to 25% of them singletons. The CDR3 has 16 residues. CDR1 and CDR2 (germline): SGHVS, FNYEAQ. Unmatched junction bases numbered 9, after V lost 2 bases and J lost 4 bases. The same data also contributed to another study, on T cells expressing NK-cell markers. That source reports: In four donors, dominant clonotypes made up roughly 28.3-65% of CD3+CD56-NKG2C+ cells.

The sequenced material came from CD4+ T cells sorted from blood. The chain joins TRBV7-6 to TRBJ2-5, with 8 bases identical to TRBD1. This receptor was obtained from a woman aged 18-29 years in good health. The CDR3 coding sequence is TGTGCCAGCAGCTTACCCAGACAGGGGACGGGAGAGACCCAGTACTTC. Protein product: CASSLPRQGTGETQYF.